These T cell receptor beta chains were read from a single sample in a study of blood T cell repertoires in COVID-19. Profiling relied on immunoSEQ multiplex PCR, and the TCRdb table lists in-frame clones only, not all of them. Of about 170,000 clones listed, about 74% are singletons. Sequencing was performed on peripheral blood. The receptors were gathered from a woman of 80 years or more with acute or convalescent COVID-19. Both conserved end residues are part of each CDR3. Fields, in order: J gene, V gene, clone size, D gene, CDR3 protein, CDR3 DNA. D genes are given only for firm matches. Size tells how often a clone was seen (once, few, many) or the class of an expanded clone, and some rows leave it out.

J gene: TRBJ1-1; V gene: TRBV12-3/TRBV12-4; clone size: -; D gene: -; CDR3 protein: CASSSTRGGEAFF; CDR3 DNA: TGTGCCAGCAGCTCGACACGGGGTGGGGAAGCTTTCTTT
J gene: TRBJ2-3; V gene: TRBV28; clone size: -; D gene: TRBD1; CDR3 protein: CASSLTGGADTQYF; CDR3 DNA: TGTGCCAGCAGTCTAACAGGGGGCGCAGATACGCAGTATTTT
J gene: TRBJ2-3; V gene: TRBV27; clone size: -; D gene: -; CDR3 protein: CASSLGAAMDTQYF; CDR3 DNA: TGTGCCAGCAGTTTAGGGGCCGCGATGGATACGCAGTATTTT
J gene: TRBJ2-7; V gene: TRBV4-2; clone size: -; D gene: TRBD2; CDR3 protein: CASSQDGVAGAYEQYF; CDR3 DNA: TGTGCCAGCAGCCAAGACGGGGTAGCGGGGGCATACGAGCAGTACTTC
J gene: TRBJ2-1; V gene: TRBV19; clone size: -; D gene: -; CDR3 protein: CASSINWSSRMGGQFF; CDR3 DNA: TGTGCCAGTAGCATCAACTGGTCTAGTCGGATGGGTGGGCAGTTCTTC
J gene: TRBJ1-2; V gene: TRBV6-6; clone size: -; D gene: TRBD1; CDR3 protein: CASSLGQGLLDYGYTF; CDR3 DNA: TGTGCCAGCAGCCTCGGACAGGGGTTATTAGACTATGGCTACACCTTC
J gene: TRBJ1-1; V gene: TRBV14; clone size: -; D gene: -; CDR3 protein: CASSQQVGFTEAFF; CDR3 DNA: TGTGCCAGCAGCCAACAGGTAGGATTCACTGAAGCTTTCTTT
J gene: TRBJ2-7; V gene: TRBV7-9; clone size: once; D gene: TRBD2; CDR3 protein: CASSIGTSDLYPREQYF; CDR3 DNA: TGTGCCAGCAGCATCGGGACTAGCGACCTTTACCCTAGGGAGCAGTACTTC
J gene: TRBJ2-7; V gene: TRBV6-5; clone size: -; D gene: -; CDR3 protein: CASSYQGATYEQYF; CDR3 DNA: TGTGCCAGCAGTTACCAGGGCGCTACCTACGAGCAGTACTTC
J gene: TRBJ2-2; V gene: TRBV18; clone size: -; D gene: -; CDR3 protein: CASSPRRLGRGQPYTGELFF; CDR3 DNA: TGTGCCAGCTCACCAAGGCGGTTGGGGAGAGGACAGCCTTACACCGGGGAGCTGTTTTTT
J gene: TRBJ2-5; V gene: TRBV6-5; clone size: few; D gene: TRBD1; CDR3 protein: CASRQGKETQYF; CDR3 DNA: TGTGCCAGCAGACAGGGGAAAGAGACCCAGTACTTC
J gene: TRBJ2-7; V gene: TRBV6-1; clone size: -; D gene: TRBD2; CDR3 protein: CASSETSMGLNPYEQYF; CDR3 DNA: TGTGCCAGCAGTGAAACGAGCATGGGACTAAACCCCTACGAGCAGTACTTC
J gene: TRBJ1-2; V gene: TRBV28; clone size: few; D gene: TRBD1; CDR3 protein: CASSLTGNYGYTF; CDR3 DNA: TGTGCCAGCAGTCTGACAGGGAACTATGGCTACACCTTC
J gene: TRBJ2-5; V gene: TRBV28; clone size: few; D gene: TRBD1; CDR3 protein: CASSKGGTGYQETQYF; CDR3 DNA: TGTGCCAGCAGTAAAGGAGGGACAGGGTACCAAGAGACCCAGTACTTC
J gene: TRBJ2-7; V gene: TRBV9; clone size: many; D gene: -; CDR3 protein: CASSPPVGSDEQYF; CDR3 DNA: TGTGCCAGCAGCCCCCCCGTCGGTTCGGACGAGCAGTACTTC
J gene: TRBJ2-5; V gene: TRBV7-2; clone size: -; D gene: -; CDR3 protein: CASSLFSGGQETQYF; CDR3 DNA: TGTGCCAGCAGCTTATTCTCTGGCGGCCAAGAGACCCAGTACTTC
J gene: TRBJ2-7; V gene: TRBV21-1; clone size: -; D gene: -; CDR3 protein: CASSKVMAEGLGSYEQYF; CDR3 DNA: TGTGCCAGCAGCAAAGTGATGGCGGAGGGTTTAGGGTCCTACGAGCAGTACTTC
J gene: TRBJ2-1; V gene: TRBV6-5; clone size: -; D gene: TRBD1; CDR3 protein: CASSSWDRDNEQFF; CDR3 DNA: TGTGCCAGCAGTTCATGGGACAGGGACAATGAGCAGTTCTTC
J gene: TRBJ2-5; V gene: TRBV7-8; clone size: -; D gene: TRBD2; CDR3 protein: CASSSPGLAGTETQYF; CDR3 DNA: TGTGCCAGCAGCTCCCCGGGACTAGCGGGGACAGAGACCCAGTACTTC
J gene: TRBJ2-5; V gene: TRBV18; clone size: -; D gene: -; CDR3 protein: CASSPRTEQETQYF; CDR3 DNA: TGTGCCAGCTCACCACGTACAGAACAAGAGACCCAGTACTTC
J gene: TRBJ2-3; V gene: TRBV7-2; clone size: -; D gene: TRBD2; CDR3 protein: CASSSRLAGGPDTQYF; CDR3 DNA: TGTGCCAGCAGCTCACGACTAGCGGGAGGGCCAGATACGCAGTATTTT
J gene: TRBJ2-2; V gene: TRBV28; clone size: -; D gene: -; CDR3 protein: CASRGGGDTGELFF; CDR3 DNA: TGTGCCAGCAGAGGGGGCGGGGACACCGGGGAGCTGTTTTTT
J gene: TRBJ2-2; V gene: TRBV9; clone size: -; D gene: TRBD2; CDR3 protein: CASSEGQGLAAGELFF; CDR3 DNA: TGTGCCAGCAGCGAGGGGCAAGGACTAGCGGCCGGGGAGCTGTTTTTT
J gene: TRBJ2-1; V gene: TRBV28; clone size: few; D gene: -; CDR3 protein: CASRNGDSYNEQFF; CDR3 DNA: TGTGCCAGTCGTAACGGGGACTCCTACAATGAGCAGTTCTTC
J gene: TRBJ2-3; V gene: TRBV18; clone size: -; D gene: -; CDR3 protein: CASSRGRDSRTDTQYF; CDR3 DNA: TGTGCCAGCTCCCGTGGGCGGGACAGCCGCACAGATACGCAGTATTTT
J gene: TRBJ2-7; V gene: TRBV7-2; clone size: -; D gene: TRBD2; CDR3 protein: CASSFRLAGHGTYEQYF; CDR3 DNA: TGTGCCAGCAGCTTTCGACTAGCGGGGCATGGGACCTACGAGCAGTACTTC
J gene: TRBJ2-7; V gene: TRBV9; clone size: -; D gene: TRBD2; CDR3 protein: CASSVEAGAPEEQYF; CDR3 DNA: TGTGCCAGCAGCGTAGAAGCGGGGGCGCCTGAAGAGCAGTACTTC
J gene: TRBJ2-1; V gene: TRBV7-9; clone size: -; D gene: -; CDR3 protein: CASSSAGEGTEQFF; CDR3 DNA: TGTGCCAGCAGCTCCGCCGGTGAGGGCACGGAGCAGTTCTTC
J gene: TRBJ1-1; V gene: TRBV19; clone size: -; D gene: -; CDR3 protein: CASMGRGTGTEAFF; CDR3 DNA: TGTGCCAGTATGGGCAGGGGCACGGGGACTGAAGCTTTCTTT
J gene: TRBJ2-1; V gene: TRBV19; clone size: few; D gene: TRBD2; CDR3 protein: CASSIKGGRSDNEQFF; CDR3 DNA: TGTGCCAGTAGTATCAAGGGCGGGAGAAGCGACAATGAGCAGTTCTTC
J gene: TRBJ2-1; V gene: TRBV5-1; clone size: -; D gene: TRBD2; CDR3 protein: CASSPRVAGGPGEQFF; CDR3 DNA: TGCGCCAGCAGCCCGAGGGTAGCGGGAGGGCCGGGTGAGCAGTTCTTC
J gene: TRBJ2-5; V gene: TRBV2; clone size: few; D gene: TRBD2; CDR3 protein: CASSVGLVETQYF; CDR3 DNA: TGTGCCAGCAGTGTGGGACTAGTGGAGACCCAGTACTTC
J gene: TRBJ2-4; V gene: TRBV7-2; clone size: -; D gene: -; CDR3 protein: CASSLVPRDIQYF; CDR3 DNA: TGTGCCAGCAGCTTAGTCCCACGGGACATTCAGTACTTC
J gene: TRBJ1-1; V gene: TRBV7-9; clone size: once; D gene: -; CDR3 protein: CASSPSVGIGTEAFF; CDR3 DNA: TGTGCCAGCAGCCCCTCGGTCGGGATAGGCACTGAAGCTTTCTTT
J gene: TRBJ2-7; V gene: TRBV3-1/TRBV3-2; clone size: -; D gene: TRBD1; CDR3 protein: CASSQTGGSYEQYF; CDR3 DNA: TGTGCCAGCAGCCAAACAGGGGGCTCCTACGAGCAGTACTTC
J gene: TRBJ2-3; V gene: TRBV24-1; clone size: -; D gene: TRBD1; CDR3 protein: CATSGGQGSTDTQYF; CDR3 DNA: TGTGCCACCAGTGGGGGACAGGGGTCCACAGATACGCAGTATTTT
J gene: TRBJ2-3; V gene: TRBV10-3; clone size: -; D gene: TRBD2; CDR3 protein: CAISDPSGSGTDTQYF; CDR3 DNA: TGTGCCATCAGTGATCCTAGCGGGAGTGGAACAGATACGCAGTATTTT
J gene: TRBJ2-7; V gene: TRBV11-2; clone size: few; D gene: -; CDR3 protein: CASSPNPGSREQYF; CDR3 DNA: TGTGCCAGCAGCCCCAACCCAGGGTCGAGAGAGCAGTACTTC
J gene: TRBJ1-1; V gene: TRBV2; clone size: few; D gene: TRBD1; CDR3 protein: CASSEARDRAPEAFF; CDR3 DNA: TGTGCCAGCAGTGAAGCTAGGGACAGAGCCCCTGAAGCTTTCTTT
J gene: TRBJ1-2; V gene: TRBV20-1; clone size: few; D gene: -; CDR3 protein: CSASESGRRGSNTF; CDR3 DNA: TGCAGTGCTAGTGAGTCTGGGAGAAGAGGGTCGAACACCTTC
J gene: TRBJ2-3; V gene: TRBV3-1/TRBV3-2; clone size: -; D gene: TRBD2; CDR3 protein: CASSSLAGVGDTQYF; CDR3 DNA: TGTGCCAGCAGCTCACTAGCGGGAGTAGGAGATACGCAGTATTTT
J gene: TRBJ2-2; V gene: TRBV27; clone size: few; D gene: -; CDR3 protein: CASSIAGDTGELFF; CDR3 DNA: TGTGCCAGCAGCATAGCAGGGGACACCGGGGAGCTGTTTTTT
J gene: TRBJ2-3; V gene: TRBV5-8; clone size: -; D gene: -; CDR3 protein: CASSLVPRGRATDTQYF; CDR3 DNA: TGTGCCAGCAGCTTGGTTCCGCGGGGGCGAGCCACAGATACGCAGTATTTT
J gene: TRBJ1-5; V gene: TRBV28; clone size: -; D gene: -; CDR3 protein: CASSLRVNQPQHF; CDR3 DNA: TGTGCCAGCAGTCTTCGGGTCAATCAGCCCCAGCATTTT